These T cell receptor beta chains were read from a single sample in a study of OX40 agonist ivuxolimab in advanced cancers. Using immunoSEQ multiplex PCR, the repertoire was profiled, and TCRdb retains in-frame clones only, with some absent. Among about 67,000 clones listed, approximately 90% were seen once. The sample consisted of CD4+ or CD8+ T cells sorted from blood, taken in a trial of the OX40 agonist ivuxolimab. These receptor sequences come from an adult with an advanced solid tumor such as melanoma, head and neck, liver or kidney cancer. The CDR3 runs from the conserved cysteine through the conserved F or W. D genes are given only for firm matches. The size of a clone is reported for some rows only, either as once, few or many, or as a class for expanded clones.

J gene: TRBJ2-3; V gene: TRBV7-2; clone size: -; D gene: TRBD2; CDR3 DNA: TGTGCCAGCAGCTTAGTCGGACTAGACACAGATACGCAGTATTTT; CDR3 protein: CASSLVGLDTDTQYF
J gene: TRBJ1-4; V gene: TRBV7-4; clone size: -; D gene: -; CDR3 DNA: TGTGCCAGCAGCCCTCAGATGGTTGCAACTAATGAAAAACTGTTTTTT; CDR3 protein: CASSPQMVATNEKLFF
J gene: TRBJ2-1; V gene: TRBV6-1; clone size: -; D gene: TRBD2; CDR3 DNA: TGTGCCAGCAGTCCCGGGACTAGCGCTGAGCAGTTCTTC; CDR3 protein: CASSPGTSAEQFF
J gene: TRBJ1-2; V gene: TRBV7-9; clone size: -; D gene: TRBD1; CDR3 DNA: TGTGCCAGCAGACGCGGGGAGGGGGCTATGTATGGCTACACCTTC; CDR3 protein: CASRRGEGAMYGYTF
J gene: TRBJ2-1; V gene: TRBV11-2; clone size: few; D gene: -; CDR3 DNA: TGTGCCAGCAGCTTAGGAAACGAAGCCTCCTCCTACAATGAGCAGTTCTTC; CDR3 protein: CASSLGNEASSYNEQFF
J gene: TRBJ2-7; V gene: TRBV14; clone size: -; D gene: -; CDR3 DNA: TGTGCCAGCAGCCAGGACGGTGGCTGGCGCGAGCAGTACTTC; CDR3 protein: CASSQDGGWREQYF
J gene: TRBJ1-1; V gene: TRBV27; clone size: -; D gene: -; CDR3 DNA: TGTGCCAGCAGTTTATCGTGGAGGGAGCATGAAGCTTTCTTT; CDR3 protein: CASSLSWREHEAFF
J gene: TRBJ2-1; V gene: TRBV2; clone size: -; D gene: -; CDR3 DNA: TGTGCCACGTCTACGACGGAGTACAATGAGCAGTTCTTC; CDR3 protein: CATSTTEYNEQFF
J gene: TRBJ1-1; V gene: TRBV29-1; clone size: -; D gene: -; CDR3 DNA: TGCAGCGTTGAAACCACGGGACGGAGGAACACTGAAGCTTTCTTT; CDR3 protein: CSVETTGRRNTEAFF
J gene: TRBJ2-5; V gene: TRBV29-1; clone size: -; D gene: TRBD2; CDR3 DNA: TGCAGCGTTACCTGGGGGGGGGAGCAGTACTTC; CDR3 protein: CSVTWGGEQYF
J gene: TRBJ2-5; V gene: TRBV19; clone size: -; D gene: -; CDR3 DNA: TGTGCCAGTAGTCTCACCGGGACGGCCGAGACCCAGTACTTC; CDR3 protein: CASSLTGTAETQYF
J gene: TRBJ2-5; V gene: TRBV5-4; clone size: -; D gene: TRBD1; CDR3 DNA: TGTGCCAGCAGCGCGGACAGGGTGGAGACCCAGTACTTC; CDR3 protein: CASSADRVETQYF
J gene: TRBJ1-2; V gene: TRBV6-4; clone size: few; D gene: -; CDR3 DNA: TGTGCCATGACGAGTGGCTACACCTTC; CDR3 protein: CAMTSGYTF
J gene: TRBJ2-2; V gene: TRBV7-2; clone size: -; D gene: TRBD2; CDR3 DNA: TGTGCCAGCAGGCCTAGCGGGTCGAACACCGGGGAGCTGTTTTTT; CDR3 protein: CASRPSGSNTGELFF
J gene: TRBJ2-6; V gene: TRBV7-6; clone size: -; D gene: -; CDR3 DNA: TGTGCCAGCAGCTCATGGGGCGTCGGGCCTGGGGCCAACGTCCTGACTTTC; CDR3 protein: CASSSWGVGPGANVLTF
J gene: TRBJ2-1; V gene: TRBV6-4; clone size: -; D gene: TRBD2; CDR3 DNA: TGTGCCAGCAGTGACTCTAGCGGGAGCTACAATGAGCAGTTCTTC; CDR3 protein: CASSDSSGSYNEQFF
J gene: TRBJ1-1; V gene: TRBV7-2; clone size: few; D gene: TRBD1; CDR3 DNA: TGTGCCAGCAGCTCAAGGACAGGGGAGGTCACTGAAGCTTTCTTT; CDR3 protein: CASSSRTGEVTEAFF
J gene: TRBJ1-2; V gene: TRBV6-5; clone size: -; D gene: -; CDR3 DNA: TGTGCCAGCAGTTTAGCGGGAGGATCGCAGATCTATGGCTACACCTTC; CDR3 protein: CASSLAGGSQIYGYTF
J gene: TRBJ2-2; V gene: TRBV11-3; clone size: once; D gene: -; CDR3 DNA: TGTGCCAGCAGCTTAGATGGGTCGGGAGTCCGGACCGGGGAGCTGTTTTTT; CDR3 protein: CASSLDGSGVRTGELFF
J gene: TRBJ1-2; V gene: TRBV19; clone size: -; D gene: TRBD1; CDR3 DNA: TGTGCCAGTAGTGTTCGGACAGGTGGGATAGATGGCTACACCTTC; CDR3 protein: CASSVRTGGIDGYTF
J gene: TRBJ2-3; V gene: TRBV10-3; clone size: -; D gene: -; CDR3 DNA: TGTGCCATCACCATCGGTTTCGAGGGAGATACGCAGTATTTT; CDR3 protein: CAITIGFEGDTQYF
J gene: TRBJ2-5; V gene: TRBV6-6; clone size: -; D gene: TRBD1; CDR3 DNA: TGTGCCAGATTACAGGGGTACCAAGAGACCCAGTACTTC; CDR3 protein: CARLQGYQETQYF
J gene: TRBJ2-3; V gene: TRBV4-2; clone size: -; D gene: TRBD2; CDR3 DNA: TGTGCCAGCAGCCAAGGGCTAGCGGGAGGGGGGGATACGCAGTATTTT; CDR3 protein: CASSQGLAGGGDTQYF
J gene: TRBJ2-1; V gene: TRBV29-1; clone size: -; D gene: -; CDR3 DNA: TGCAGCGTTGTTATGGCCTGGGGAGGCAATGAGCAGTTCTTC; CDR3 protein: CSVVMAWGGNEQFF
J gene: TRBJ2-2; V gene: TRBV12-5; clone size: -; D gene: -; CDR3 DNA: TGTGCTAGTGGTGGTCCTTCCGGGACACTAACCGGGGAGCTGTTTTTT; CDR3 protein: CASGGPSGTLTGELFF
J gene: TRBJ1-1; V gene: TRBV19; clone size: -; D gene: TRBD1; CDR3 DNA: TGTGCCAGTAGTATCGGGGCAGGGGGTGACACTGAAGCTTTCTTT; CDR3 protein: CASSIGAGGDTEAFF
J gene: TRBJ2-2; V gene: TRBV14; clone size: once; D gene: TRBD2; CDR3 DNA: TGTGCCAGCAGCCAAGCGGGAGGATGGGTCGGGGAGCTGTTTTTT; CDR3 protein: CASSQAGGWVGELFF
J gene: TRBJ1-2; V gene: TRBV27; clone size: -; D gene: TRBD1; CDR3 DNA: TGTGCCAGCAGTTTATCCCAGACAGGGTTCGCCTATGGCTACACCTTC; CDR3 protein: CASSLSQTGFAYGYTF
J gene: TRBJ2-7; V gene: TRBV5-8; clone size: -; D gene: -; CDR3 DNA: TGTGCCAGCAGCTCGTTCGAGTACGAGCAGTACTTC; CDR3 protein: CASSSFEYEQYF
J gene: TRBJ2-1; V gene: TRBV19; clone size: -; D gene: TRBD2; CDR3 DNA: TGTGCCAGTAGTATTTTTCTAGCGGGAGGGCCTAGGCATGAGCAGTTCTTC; CDR3 protein: CASSIFLAGGPRHEQFF
J gene: TRBJ2-7; V gene: TRBV10-3; clone size: -; D gene: -; CDR3 DNA: TGTGCCATCAGTGAGTCGAGATTCTACGAGCAGTACTTC; CDR3 protein: CAISESRFYEQYF
J gene: TRBJ2-1; V gene: TRBV5-1; clone size: -; D gene: TRBD2; CDR3 DNA: TGCGCCAGCAGCGAGGGACTAGCGGGAGGGCCGGGTAATGAGCAGTTCTTC; CDR3 protein: CASSEGLAGGPGNEQFF
J gene: TRBJ1-3; V gene: TRBV4-3; clone size: once; D gene: -; CDR3 DNA: TGCGCCAGCAGCCAAGACTCCCGGCCCTCTGGAAACACCATATATTTT; CDR3 protein: CASSQDSRPSGNTIYF
J gene: TRBJ2-1; V gene: TRBV5-1; clone size: -; D gene: -; CDR3 DNA: TGCGCCAGCAGCTTGTCCAGGGAGCAGTTCTTC; CDR3 protein: CASSLSREQFF
J gene: TRBJ1-1; V gene: TRBV7-3; clone size: once; D gene: -; CDR3 DNA: TGTGCCAGCAGCTTACAGGGATTACAGAACACTGAAGCTTTCTTT; CDR3 protein: CASSLQGLQNTEAFF
J gene: TRBJ2-5; V gene: TRBV5-8; clone size: -; D gene: -; CDR3 DNA: TGTGCCAGCAGCTTGGAACCCTTTTCTGAGACCCAGTACTTC; CDR3 protein: CASSLEPFSETQYF
J gene: TRBJ2-7; V gene: TRBV28; clone size: -; D gene: TRBD2; CDR3 DNA: TGTGCCAGCAGTTTAGGCACCGGGACTACCGTGTGGGAGCAGTACTTC; CDR3 protein: CASSLGTGTTVWEQYF
J gene: TRBJ1-1; V gene: TRBV6-5; clone size: -; D gene: -; CDR3 DNA: TGTGCCAGCAGTTACAGAGGGGACACTGAAGCTTTCTTT; CDR3 protein: CASSYRGDTEAFF
J gene: TRBJ2-7; V gene: TRBV25-1; clone size: -; D gene: TRBD1; CDR3 DNA: TGTGCCAGCAGTGAATCGGGAGACAGGGGACCCGAGCAGTACTTC; CDR3 protein: CASSESGDRGPEQYF
J gene: TRBJ2-2; V gene: TRBV10-1; clone size: -; D gene: -; CDR3 DNA: TGCGCCAGCAGTGATAGGAACACCGGGGAGCTGTTTTTT; CDR3 protein: CASSDRNTGELFF
J gene: TRBJ2-5; V gene: TRBV7-9; clone size: -; D gene: -; CDR3 DNA: TGTGCCAGCAGGCGAGGAGGAGGAGGGATACAAGAGACCCAGTACTTC; CDR3 protein: CASRRGGGGIQETQYF
J gene: TRBJ2-7; V gene: TRBV18; clone size: -; D gene: TRBD2; CDR3 DNA: TGTGCCAGCTCACGGCAACCGGGACTAGCGGGAGGGGTCTACGAGCAGTACTTC; CDR3 protein: CASSRQPGLAGGVYEQYF
J gene: TRBJ2-3; V gene: TRBV29-1; clone size: -; D gene: -; CDR3 DNA: TGCAGCGTCGCCGGAGGGCAGGGGGTCACAGATACGCAGTATTTT; CDR3 protein: CSVAGGQGVTDTQYF
J gene: TRBJ1-2; V gene: TRBV6-1; clone size: few; D gene: -; CDR3 DNA: TGTGCCAGCACCAAGGAGGGCTATGGCTACACCTTC; CDR3 protein: CASTKEGYGYTF
J gene: TRBJ2-3; V gene: TRBV28; clone size: -; D gene: -; CDR3 DNA: TGTGCCAGCAGTTTAATGGGGAGAGATACGCAGTATTTT; CDR3 protein: CASSLMGRDTQYF
J gene: TRBJ2-3; V gene: TRBV5-8; clone size: -; D gene: -; CDR3 DNA: TGTGCCAGCAGAGGACGTGGGGGTTACACAGATACGCAGTATTTT; CDR3 protein: CASRGRGGYTDTQYF
J gene: TRBJ2-1; V gene: TRBV6-4; clone size: few; D gene: -; CDR3 DNA: TGTGCCAGCAGTGACTCTGCGGGGGCTTCCTACAATGAGCAGTTCTTC; CDR3 protein: CASSDSAGASYNEQFF
J gene: TRBJ1-2; V gene: TRBV19; clone size: -; D gene: TRBD1; CDR3 DNA: TGTGCCAGTAGTGATTCGGGACAGAGCTTTTCCTATGGCTACACCTTC; CDR3 protein: CASSDSGQSFSYGYTF
J gene: TRBJ2-7; V gene: TRBV7-9; clone size: -; D gene: -; CDR3 DNA: TGTGCCAGCAGCCCCGGCGGCAGCTCCTACGAGCAGTACTTC; CDR3 protein: CASSPGGSSYEQYF
J gene: TRBJ2-5; V gene: TRBV27; clone size: once; D gene: -; CDR3 DNA: TGTGCCAGCAGGTCCAACGGGGAGACCCAGTACTTC; CDR3 protein: CASRSNGETQYF
J gene: TRBJ2-5; V gene: TRBV28; clone size: -; D gene: TRBD1; CDR3 DNA: TGTGCCAGCAGTTCCCCGGACAGGGAAGAGACCCAGTACTTC; CDR3 protein: CASSSPDREETQYF